These 20 T cell receptor beta chains share one sample of origin, sequenced in a study of CD8+ T cells in alopecia areata. cDNA prepared by RNA extraction and subsequent reverse transcription served as the template for sequencing. Using immunoSEQ multiplex PCR, the repertoire was profiled, and TCRdb retains in-frame clones only, with some absent. The profile shows some 100,000 clones, under 40% of them singletons. Sequenced input: CD4+ T cells sorted from blood. The source is a human donor with alopecia areata.

This clone turned up a few times. The V call is TRBV7-2, the J call TRBJ2-5; 7 nucleotides line up with TRBD2. Germline CDR1 SGHTA, CDR2 FQGNSA. The CDR3 extends over 15 amino acids. Trimming removed 5 bases from V and 4 bases from J; junction bases left unmatched: 10. The DNA of the CDR3 is TGTGCCAGCAGCCGATGGGGAGCGGGGATAGAGACCCAGTACTTC. It translates to CASSRWGAGIETQYF.

The gene calls are TRBV18 and TRBJ2-5; D could derive from TRBD1 or TRBD2 (5 bases each). Trimming removed 2 bases at V and 3 bases at J, with 10 bases between. This CDR3 comprises 14 residues. Germline lookup yields CDR1 KGHSH and CDR2 LQKENI. CDR3 loop: CASSPALGEETQYF. CDR3 nucleotide sequence: TGTGCCAGCTCACCAGCCCTGGGGGAAGAGACCCAGTACTTC.

This clone was seen only a few times. The chain recombines TRBV15 with TRBJ2-7; D may be TRBD2 (6 bases). The germline CDR1 and CDR2 sequences are LNHNV and YYDKDF (reference sequence). The CDR3 sequence is 14 residues long. V lost 2 bases, J lost 5 bases, and 13 bases lay in between. CDR3 bases: TGTGCCACCAGCAGACATACTAGCAAGAACGAGCAGTACTTC. Its translation: CATSRHTSKNEQYF.

The genes are TRBV29-1 and TRBJ1-2, with D maybe TRBD1 (5 bases). The CDR3 has 12 amino acids. Germline lookup yields CDR1 SQVTM and CDR2 ANQGSEA. The V gene lost 4 bases and the J gene lost 4 bases, with 10 bases spanning the gap. As DNA, the CDR3 is TGCAGCGTTGGGGACGCCAGCTATGGCTACACCTTC. This encodes CSVGDASYGYTF.

This chain joins TRBV7-2 and TRBJ2-7, with D perhaps TRBD2 (5 bases). V was clipped by 1 base and J by 5 bases, with 12 bases between them. CDR3 size: 14 residues. Germline CDR1 reads SGHTA; CDR2 reads FQGNSA. CDR3 nucleotides: TGTGCCAGCAGCTTAGGTGGGAGTAGCAACGAGCAGTACTTC. Its protein product is CASSLGGSSNEQYF.

The chain recombines TRBV5-1 with TRBJ1-2, with a possible D match to TRBD1 (6 bases). The CDR3 has 15 amino acids. From germline, CDR1 is SGHRS and CDR2 YFSETQ. Trimming stripped 1 base from V and 2 bases from J, with 12 bases between. CDR3 DNA: TGCGCCAGCAGCTTGACCGAACAGGGCAACTATGGCTACACCTTC. Amino acid sequence: CASSLTEQGNYGYTF.

The rearrangement joins TRBV5-1 to TRBJ1-2; 9 bases agree with TRBD1. Germline V lookup: CDR1 SGHRS, CDR2 YFSETQ. This CDR3 region has 15 residues. Trimming took 0 bases from V and 5 from J; bases not matched to a gene: 5. CDR3 in DNA: TGCGCCAGCAGCTTGGCGGGACAGGGCGGGTATGGCTACACCTTC. Its protein product is CASSLAGQGGYGYTF.

This clone was detected only a few times. The J gene is TRBJ1-2, the V gene TRBV29-1, with D hard to call. Between the trimmed V and J ends, which lost 6 bases and 5 bases, there was a span of 19 bases. The CDR3 contains 14 residues. Germline CDR1 SQVTM, CDR2 ANQGSEA. Here the CDR3 reads CSVPGGRSRYGYTF. The DNA of the CDR3 is TGCAGCGTGCCAGGCGGGCGCTCCCGATATGGCTACACCTTC.

The chain carries TRBV7-9 and TRBJ1-1; D unclear. V was trimmed by 5 bases and J by 3 bases, leaving 16 bases between them. Germline V gives CDR1 SEHNR, CDR2 FQNEAQ (reference sequence). The CDR3 is 15 amino acids. The CDR3 loop is CASSMTHPAYTEAFF. The CDR3 DNA follows: TGTGCCAGCAGCATGACCCATCCGGCTTACACTGAAGCTTTCTTT.

The rearrangement links TRBV29-1 to TRBJ2-1; TRBD1 aligns across 7 bases. V trimming: 1 base; J trimming: 3 bases; junction bases outside the gene matches: 3. CDR3 length: 14 amino acids. In germline, CDR1 is SQVTM, CDR2 ANQGSEA. In DNA form, the CDR3 reads TGCAGCGTTGAAGTCCCAGGGGGCTACAATGAGCAGTTCTTC. It codes for CSVEVPGGYNEQFF.

This clone was seen more than once but under ten times. The gene calls are TRBV10-3 and TRBJ2-5; TRBD2 matches at 11 bases. The V gene end was trimmed by 6 bases and the J gene end by 3 bases; junction bases not matched to a gene: 3. The CDR3 consists of 14 residues. From germline, CDR1 is ENHRY and CDR2 SYGVKD. This CDR3 reads CAISRSGGEETQYF. Here the CDR3 DNA reads TGTGCCATCAGCCGTAGCGGGGGGGAAGAGACCCAGTACTTC.

This clone appeared a single time. V and J are TRBV4-3 and TRBJ1-2; no definite D call. Per the germline V gene, CDR1 is LGHNA and CDR2 is YSLEER. The CDR3 consists of 18 residues. The V and J ends lost 0 bases and 4 bases respectively, with 21 bases between them. The CDR3 is CASSQDYSRARVSYGYTF. CDR3 nucleotide sequence: TGCGCCAGCAGCCAAGACTATTCGCGCGCAAGAGTTTCCTATGGCTACACCTTC.

This chain links TRBV4-2 with TRBJ2-2; 10 bases agree with TRBD2. The CDR3 sequence is 16 residues long. J gave up 6 bases and V 1 base, and 5 bases lay outside the gene matches. Germline CDR1 is LGHNA and CDR2 is YNFKEQ. The CDR3 DNA reads as TGTGCCAGCAGCCAAGGGGCTAGCGGGAGCGCCGGGGAGCTGTTTTTT. It specifies CASSQGASGSAGELFF.

This sequence joins TRBV6-6 and TRBJ1-6; D unresolved. V lost 0 bases and J 8 bases, leaving 8 bases between the germline ends. The CDR3 is 14 residues long. The V gene's germline CDR1 is MNHNY and CDR2 SVGAGI (reference sequence). The CDR3 region is CASSYSSTDSPLHF. For the CDR3, the DNA is TGTGCCAGCAGTTACTCGTCTACGGATTCACCCCTCCACTTT.

This clone has a handful of counts. V and J are TRBV7-2 and TRBJ2-5; TRBD1 matches 8 bases. Trimming at V came to 5 bases and at J to 7 bases, leaving 6 bases not matched to a gene. Germline CDR1 and CDR2: SGHTA and FQGNSA. The CDR3 contains 13 residues. The DNA of the CDR3 is TGTGCCAGCAGCCAGGACAGGGTCGGGACCCAGTACTTC. Its protein is CASSQDRVGTQYF.

In its sample, this clone was seen once. The chain is built from TRBV5-1 and TRBJ2-1, with 9 bases fitting TRBD2. The V gene's germline CDR1 is SGHRS and CDR2 YFSETQ. Trimming cost V 1 base and J 8 bases; bases outside gene matches: 10. There are 16 residues in the CDR3. This CDR3 reads CASSLTISGSLDEQFF. The CDR3 region has the DNA TGCGCCAGCAGCTTGACAATTAGCGGGAGTTTGGATGAGCAGTTCTTC.

In its sample, this clone was seen a few times. The chain links TRBV28 to TRBJ2-7; D is ambiguous. Germline V gene data show CDR1 as MDHEN and CDR2 as SYDVKM. The CDR3 runs to 14 residues. Trimming removed 5 bases from V and 2 bases from J, with 13 bases in between. The CDR3 DNA follows: TGTGCCAGCAGTCCCCGAGCACCCCCCTACGAGCAGTACTTC. It encodes CASSPRAPPYEQYF.

Ten or more counts support this clone. The chain joins TRBV7-8 to TRBJ2-1, with D possibly TRBD2 on 6 matching bases. CDR1 is SGHVS and CDR2 is FQNEAQ in the germline V gene. The CDR3 is made up of 14 amino acids. The germline V and J ends were trimmed by 0 bases and 6 bases, with 9 bases remaining between them. This chain's CDR3 is CASSLAPAGNEQFF. In DNA form, the CDR3 reads TGTGCCAGCAGCTTAGCGCCAGCGGGCAATGAGCAGTTCTTC. Full variable domain (remainder filled in from reference TRBV7-8 and TRBJ2-1): GAGVSQSPRYKVAKRGQDVALRCDPISGHVSLFWYQQALGQGPEFLTYFQNEAQLDKSGLPSDRFFAERPEGSVSTLKIQRTQQEDSAVYLCASSLAPAGNEQFFGPGTRLTVL.

CDR3 nucleotides: TGTGCCAGCAGCCCCGCTGACCAGGGTAGAGGCTACACCTTC. Translating gives CASSPADQGRGYTF. The chain is built from TRBV9 and TRBJ1-2, with a tentative D call TRBD1 (5 bases). This CDR3 has 14 residues. Germline lookup yields CDR1 SGDLS and CDR2 YYNGEE. Trimming left V 4 bases short and J 8 bases short, with 18 bases between.

This clone appeared a few times. The chain links TRBV5-1 to TRBJ2-2; TRBD1 is a possible D gene (6 bases). The CDR3 has 15 amino acids. From germline, CDR1 is SGHRS and CDR2 YFSETQ. V lost 5 bases and J 4 bases, leaving 15 bases between the germline ends. The CDR3 loop is CASRRTERGTGELFF. For the CDR3, the DNA is TGCGCCAGCAGACGGACAGAACGGGGCACCGGGGAGCTGTTTTTT.